Given below is one TCR beta chain in context. This specimen comes from a study of blood T cell repertoires in COVID-19. About the research overall: Samples taken during acute and convalescent COVID-19 were collected in the United States, Italy and Spain. PBMCs, B-cell-depleted T cells, or T cells were the source of the cDNA or gDNA that made up the material.

Trimming cost V 5 bases and J 4 bases; bases outside gene matches: 6. Looked up from germline, CDR1 is MNHEY and CDR2 is SMNVEV (reference sequence). The CDR3 runs 15 residues. In the source study's methods: For nucleated cells, counts were estimated from reference gene primer amplification. Repertoires were generated with immunoSEQ multiplex PCR, while TCRdb's copy carries only in-frame clones and drops some. Clonal size and the V and J genes are those of that table, whereas D and trimming came from the DNA. The sample lists approximately 97,000 clones, nearly 90% occurring once. The receptor was isolated from a man aged 50-60 years with active COVID-19. The rearrangement joins TRBV27 to TRBJ2-1, with 9 bases fitting TRBD1. Sequencing was carried out using peripheral blood. CDR3 sequence reads: CASSPYGQGYNEQFF. The CDR3 coding sequence is TGTGCCAGCAGTCCCTACGGACAGGGGTACAATGAGCAGTTCTTC.